The T cell receptor (beta chain) under discussion was sequenced for a study of response to subunit inactivated influenza vaccine (dated by TCRdb to the late 2010s). Context from the whole study: The study used deep quantitative T cell receptor repertoire profiling to track responses to a trivalent subunit inactivated influenza vaccine. Study-wide conclusions, independent of this receptor: The authors suggested that each seasonal influenza vaccination may recruit only a limited number of new T cells.

Relative to germline, V is missing 1 base and J is missing 4 bases, with 6 bases of the junction outside any gene match. The germline V gene sets CDR1 to SGDLS and CDR2 to YYNGEE. The CDR3 goes from the cysteine to the phenylalanine over 16 residues. The CDR3 DNA has 48 bases and is translated from base 1. Preparation of the library involved RT-PCR. Reads for this sample came from an Illumina HiSeq 2500. The public reads were reprocessed in TCRdb via fastp at Q25 and MiXCR, keeping in-frame beta chains. Rows merge per CDR3 protein into single entries with the most common DNA and genes. The sample table contains 500,000 to 550,000 distinct CDR3 sequences; only one count was recorded for more than 7% of them. Over 10% of the sample comes from the top ten. This clonotype appeared many times. The antigen this receptor binds is unknown. One base away there is no much larger clone; base qualities are not given.

The chain is encoded by TRBV9 joined to TRBJ2-1; 9 bases in the junction line up with TRBD2. The material sequenced was PBMCs from blood, taken less than 25 months after vaccination. The sequence was collected from a man between 50 and 75 years old who received an inactivated influenza vaccine. Donor details come from another sample of the same person, matched by shared clones. At the DNA level, the sequence is TGTGCCAGCAGCGTATCTAGCGGGGTCCAATACAATGAGCAGTTCTTC. It translates to CASSVSSGVQYNEQFF.